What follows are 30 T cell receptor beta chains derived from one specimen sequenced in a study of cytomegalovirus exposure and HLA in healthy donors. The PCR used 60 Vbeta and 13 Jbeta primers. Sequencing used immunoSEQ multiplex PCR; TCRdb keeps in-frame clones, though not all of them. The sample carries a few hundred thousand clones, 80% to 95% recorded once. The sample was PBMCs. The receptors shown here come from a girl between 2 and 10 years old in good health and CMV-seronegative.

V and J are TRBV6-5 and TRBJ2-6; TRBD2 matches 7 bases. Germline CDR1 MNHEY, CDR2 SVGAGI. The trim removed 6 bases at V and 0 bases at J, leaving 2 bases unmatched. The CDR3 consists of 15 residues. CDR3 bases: TGTGCCAGCAGCAGGACTAGCTCTGGGGCCAACGTCCTGACTTTC. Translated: CASSRTSSGANVLTF.

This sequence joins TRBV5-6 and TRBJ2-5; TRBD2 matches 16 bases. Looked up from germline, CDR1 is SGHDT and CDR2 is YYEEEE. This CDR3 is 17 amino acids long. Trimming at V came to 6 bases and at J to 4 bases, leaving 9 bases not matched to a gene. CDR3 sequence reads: CASTPGLAGGFTETQYF. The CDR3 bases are TGTGCCAGCACCCCGGGACTAGCGGGAGGGTTCACAGAGACCCAGTACTTC.

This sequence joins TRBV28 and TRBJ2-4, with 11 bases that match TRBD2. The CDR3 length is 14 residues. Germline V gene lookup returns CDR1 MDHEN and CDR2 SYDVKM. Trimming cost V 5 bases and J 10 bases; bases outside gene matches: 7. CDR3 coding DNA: TGTGCCAGCAGTCCACGACTAGCGGGGCCTATTCAGTACTTC. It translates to CASSPRLAGPIQYF.

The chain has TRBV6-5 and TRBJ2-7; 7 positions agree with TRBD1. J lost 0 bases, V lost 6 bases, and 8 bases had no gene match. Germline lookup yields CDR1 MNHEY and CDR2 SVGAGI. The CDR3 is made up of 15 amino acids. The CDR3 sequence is CASRPGTVFSYEQYF. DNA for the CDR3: TGTGCCAGCAGGCCCGGGACAGTTTTCTCCTACGAGCAGTACTTC.

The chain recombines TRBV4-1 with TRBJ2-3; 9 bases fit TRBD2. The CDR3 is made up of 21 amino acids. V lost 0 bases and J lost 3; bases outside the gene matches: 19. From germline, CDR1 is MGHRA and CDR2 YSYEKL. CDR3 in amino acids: CASSQDKVAGAGGRRTDTQYF. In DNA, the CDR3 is TGCGCCAGCAGCCAAGATAAGGTGGCGGGAGCGGGGGGACGTAGAACAGATACGCAGTATTTT.

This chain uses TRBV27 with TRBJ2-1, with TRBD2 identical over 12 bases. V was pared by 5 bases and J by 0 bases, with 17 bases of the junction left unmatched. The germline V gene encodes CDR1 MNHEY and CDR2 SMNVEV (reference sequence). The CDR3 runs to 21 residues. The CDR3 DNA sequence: TGTGCCAGCAGTGTAGGACTAGCGGGAAGGGGCCTTACAGTCTCCTACAATGAGCAGTTCTTC. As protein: CASSVGLAGRGLTVSYNEQFF.

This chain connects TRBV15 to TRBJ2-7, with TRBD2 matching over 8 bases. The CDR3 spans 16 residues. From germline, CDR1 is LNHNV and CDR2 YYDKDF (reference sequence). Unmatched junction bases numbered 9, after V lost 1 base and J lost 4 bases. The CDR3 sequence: CATSRVPAGELYEQYF. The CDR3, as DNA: TGTGCCACCAGCAGAGTCCCAGCGGGGGAGCTATACGAGCAGTACTTC.

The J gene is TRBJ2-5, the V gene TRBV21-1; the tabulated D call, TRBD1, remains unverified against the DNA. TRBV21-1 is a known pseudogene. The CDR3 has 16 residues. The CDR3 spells CASSTRVDRGPETQYF. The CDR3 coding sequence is TGTGCCAGCAGCACTCGTGTGGACAGGGGGCCAGAGACCCAGTACTTC.

The CDR3 coding sequence is TGTGCCAGCCAATCCTACGAGCAGTACTTC. Translation gives CASQSYEQYF. The chain links TRBV2 to TRBJ2-7; D is unresolved. This CDR3 has 10 residues. Trimming cost V 8 bases and J 1 base, with 3 bases left between them. CDR1 and CDR2 from the germline V gene are SNHLY and FYNNEI.

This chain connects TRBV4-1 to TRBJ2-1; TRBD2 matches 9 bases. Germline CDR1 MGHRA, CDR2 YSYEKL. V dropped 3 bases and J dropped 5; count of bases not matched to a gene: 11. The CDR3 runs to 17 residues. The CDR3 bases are TGCGCCAGCAGCCAGGCCGATACTAGCGGGTATAACAATGAGCAGTTCTTC. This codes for CASSQADTSGYNNEQFF.

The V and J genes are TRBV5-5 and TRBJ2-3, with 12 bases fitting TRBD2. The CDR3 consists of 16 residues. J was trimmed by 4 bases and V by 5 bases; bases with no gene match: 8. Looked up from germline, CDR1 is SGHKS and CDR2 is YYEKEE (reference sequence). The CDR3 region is CASSSASGGASDTQYF. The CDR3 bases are TGTGCCAGCAGTTCCGCTAGCGGGGGGGCCTCAGATACGCAGTATTTT.

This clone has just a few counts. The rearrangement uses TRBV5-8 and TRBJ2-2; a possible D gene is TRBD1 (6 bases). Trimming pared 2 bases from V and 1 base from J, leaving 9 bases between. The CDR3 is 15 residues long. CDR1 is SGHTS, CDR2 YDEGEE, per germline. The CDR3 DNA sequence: TGTGCCAGCAGCTTTAGGGGGATGAACACCGGGGAGCTGTTTTTT. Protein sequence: CASSFRGMNTGELFF. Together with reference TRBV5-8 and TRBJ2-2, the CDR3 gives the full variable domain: EAGVTQSPTHLIKTRGQQATLRCSPISGHTSVYWYQQALGLGLQFLLWYDEGEERNRGNFPPRFSGRQFPNYSSELNVNALELEDSALYLCASSFRGMNTGELFFGEGSRLTVL.

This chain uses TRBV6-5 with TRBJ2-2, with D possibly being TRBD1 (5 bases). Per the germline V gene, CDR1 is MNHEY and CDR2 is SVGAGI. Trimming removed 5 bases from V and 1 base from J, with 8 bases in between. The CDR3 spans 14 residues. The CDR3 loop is CASSGQGNTGELFF. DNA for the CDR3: TGTGCCAGCAGTGGCCAGGGGAACACCGGGGAGCTGTTTTTT.

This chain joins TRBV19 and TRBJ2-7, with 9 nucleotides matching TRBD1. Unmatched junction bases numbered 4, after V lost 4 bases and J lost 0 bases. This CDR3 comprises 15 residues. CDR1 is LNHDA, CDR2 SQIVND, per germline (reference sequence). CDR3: CASSTTGGYSYEQYF. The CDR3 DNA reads TGTGCCAGTAGTACCACAGGGGGCTACTCCTACGAGCAGTACTTC.

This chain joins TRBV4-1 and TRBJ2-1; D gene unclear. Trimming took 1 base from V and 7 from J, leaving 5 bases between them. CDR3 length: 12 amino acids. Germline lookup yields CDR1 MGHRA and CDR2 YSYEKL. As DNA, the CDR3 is TGCGCCAGCAGCCAAGGGCTTAATGAGCAGTTCTTC. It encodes CASSQGLNEQFF.

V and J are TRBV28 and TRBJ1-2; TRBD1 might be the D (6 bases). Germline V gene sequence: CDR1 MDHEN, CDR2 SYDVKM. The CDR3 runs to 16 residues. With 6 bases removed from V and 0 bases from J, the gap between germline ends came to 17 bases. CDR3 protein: CASSSGGLLANYGYTF. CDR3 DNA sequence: TGTGCCAGCAGCTCCGGGGGGCTGTTAGCTAACTATGGCTACACCTTC.

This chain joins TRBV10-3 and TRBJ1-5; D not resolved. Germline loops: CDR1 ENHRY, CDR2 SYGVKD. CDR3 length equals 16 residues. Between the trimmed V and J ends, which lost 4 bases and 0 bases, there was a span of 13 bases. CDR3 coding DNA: TGTGCCATCAGTGGATCCCCGGAGGATAGCAATCAGCCCCAGCATTTT. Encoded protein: CAISGSPEDSNQPQHF.

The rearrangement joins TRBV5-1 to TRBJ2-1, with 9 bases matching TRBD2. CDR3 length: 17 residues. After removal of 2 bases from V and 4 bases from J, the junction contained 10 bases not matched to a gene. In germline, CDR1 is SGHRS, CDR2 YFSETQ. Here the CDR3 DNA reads TGCGCCAGCAGCTTAGCTAGCGGGATGAACAGGTACAATGAGCAGTTCTTC. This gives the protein CASSLASGMNRYNEQFF.

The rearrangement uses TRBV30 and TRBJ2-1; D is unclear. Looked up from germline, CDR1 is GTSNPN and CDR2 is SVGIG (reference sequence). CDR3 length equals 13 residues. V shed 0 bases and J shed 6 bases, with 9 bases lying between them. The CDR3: CAWSVLSGNEQFF. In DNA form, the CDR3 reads TGTGCCTGGAGTGTACTTTCGGGCAATGAGCAGTTCTTC.

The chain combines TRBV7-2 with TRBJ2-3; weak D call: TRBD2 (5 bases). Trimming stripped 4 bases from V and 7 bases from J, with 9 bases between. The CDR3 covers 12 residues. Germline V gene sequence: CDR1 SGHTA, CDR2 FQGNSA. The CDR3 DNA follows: TGTGCCAGCAGCTCCGCGGGTTATACGCAGTATTTT. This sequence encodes CASSSAGYTQYF. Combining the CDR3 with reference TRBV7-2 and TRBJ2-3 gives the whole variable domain GAGVSQSPSNKVTEKGKDVELRCDPISGHTALYWYRQSLGQGLEFLIYFQGNSAPDKSGLPSDRFSAERTGGSVSTLTIQRTQQEDSAVYLCASSSAGYTQYFGPGTRLTVL.

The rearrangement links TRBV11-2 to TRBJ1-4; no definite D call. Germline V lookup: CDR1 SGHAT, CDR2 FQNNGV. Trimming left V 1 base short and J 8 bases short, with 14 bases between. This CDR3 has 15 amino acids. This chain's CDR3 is CASSLVGGLGEKLFF. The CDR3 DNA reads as TGTGCCAGCAGCTTAGTAGGTGGGCTGGGCGAAAAACTGTTTTTT.

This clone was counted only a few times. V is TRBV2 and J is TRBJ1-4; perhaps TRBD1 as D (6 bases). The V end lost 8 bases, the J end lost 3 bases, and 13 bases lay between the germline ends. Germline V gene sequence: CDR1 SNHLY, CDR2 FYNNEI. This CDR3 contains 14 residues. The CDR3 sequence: CASARQGPNEKLFF. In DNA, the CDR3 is TGTGCCAGCGCCCGTCAGGGGCCTAATGAAAAACTGTTTTTT. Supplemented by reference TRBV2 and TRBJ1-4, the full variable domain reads EPEVTQTPSHQVTQMGQEVILRCVPISNHLYFYWYRQILGQKVEFLVSFYNNEISEKSEIFDDQFSVERPDGSNFTLKIRSTKLEDSAMYFCASARQGPNEKLFFGSGTQLSVL.

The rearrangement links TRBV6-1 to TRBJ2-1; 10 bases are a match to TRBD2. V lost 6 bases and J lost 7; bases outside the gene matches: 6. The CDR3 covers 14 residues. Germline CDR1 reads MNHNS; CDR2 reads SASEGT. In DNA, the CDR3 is TGTGCCAGCAGACCTAGCGGGAGTTGGAATGAGCAGTTCTTC. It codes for CASRPSGSWNEQFF.

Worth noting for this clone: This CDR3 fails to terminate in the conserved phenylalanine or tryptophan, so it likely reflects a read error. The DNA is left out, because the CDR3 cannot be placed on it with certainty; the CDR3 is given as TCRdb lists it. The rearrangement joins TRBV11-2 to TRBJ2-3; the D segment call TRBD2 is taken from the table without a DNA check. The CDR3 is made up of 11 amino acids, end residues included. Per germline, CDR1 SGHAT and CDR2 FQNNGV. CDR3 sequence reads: CASNTWGDPQY.

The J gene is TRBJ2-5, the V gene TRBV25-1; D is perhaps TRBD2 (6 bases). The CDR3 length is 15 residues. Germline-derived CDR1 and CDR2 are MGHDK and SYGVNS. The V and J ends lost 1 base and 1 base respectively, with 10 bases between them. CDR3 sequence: CASSEWGGLQETQYF. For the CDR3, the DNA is TGTGCCAGCAGTGAATGGGGAGGTCTCCAAGAGACCCAGTACTTC.

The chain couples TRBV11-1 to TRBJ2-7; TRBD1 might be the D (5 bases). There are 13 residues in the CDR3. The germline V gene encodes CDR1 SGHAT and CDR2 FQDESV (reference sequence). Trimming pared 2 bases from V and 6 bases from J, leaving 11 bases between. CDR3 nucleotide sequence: TGTGCCAGCAGCTTAATGGACAAATCCGAGCAGTACTTC. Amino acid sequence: CASSLMDKSEQYF.

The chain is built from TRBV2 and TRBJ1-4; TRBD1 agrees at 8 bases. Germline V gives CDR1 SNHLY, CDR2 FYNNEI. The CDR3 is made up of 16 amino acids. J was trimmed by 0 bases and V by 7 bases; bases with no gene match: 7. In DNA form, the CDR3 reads TGTGCCAGCAATTGGCAGGGGGCAACAACTAATGAAAAACTGTTTTTT. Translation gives CASNWQGATTNEKLFF.

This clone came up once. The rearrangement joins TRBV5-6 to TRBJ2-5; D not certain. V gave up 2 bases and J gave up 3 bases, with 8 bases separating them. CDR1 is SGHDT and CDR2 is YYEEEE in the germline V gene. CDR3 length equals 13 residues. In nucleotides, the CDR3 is TGTGCCAGCAGCTTCCCAGGTGAAGAGACCCAGTACTTC. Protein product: CASSFPGEETQYF.

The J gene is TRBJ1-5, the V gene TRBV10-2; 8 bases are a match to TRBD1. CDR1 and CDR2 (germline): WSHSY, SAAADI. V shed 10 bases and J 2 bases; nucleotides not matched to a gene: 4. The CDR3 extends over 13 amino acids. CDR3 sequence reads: CATQGAGNQPQHF. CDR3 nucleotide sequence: TGCGCCACCCAGGGGGCGGGCAATCAGCCCCAGCATTTT.

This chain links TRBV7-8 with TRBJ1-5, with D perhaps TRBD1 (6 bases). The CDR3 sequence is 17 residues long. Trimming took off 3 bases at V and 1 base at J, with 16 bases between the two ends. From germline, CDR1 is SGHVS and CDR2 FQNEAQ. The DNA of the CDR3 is TGTGCCAGCAGCTTCGGGATGGACAGTGTAAGCAATCAGCCCCAGCATTTT. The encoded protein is CASSFGMDSVSNQPQHF.